A selection of T cell receptor beta chains follows, all from one sample in a study of long-term antiretroviral therapy in people with HIV. TCRdb keeps only in-frame clones here, not all; method: immunoSEQ multiplex PCR. Of tens of thousands of clones listed, 70% to 85% are singletons. Source: unsorted PBMCs, taken 0.5 years after starting antiretroviral therapy. The receptors were sampled from a man between 18 and 29 years old with HIV. CDR3s include the opening cysteine and the closing phenylalanine or tryptophan. A D gene is named only where the DNA matches it firmly. A row's size may be missing; if present it is once, few, many or a size class.

NA TRBJ2-7 once TRBV7-2 TGTGCCAGCAGACCGACGGGTGAATCCTACGAGCAGTACTTC CASRPTGESYEQYF
NA TRBJ2-1 NA TRBV18 TGTGCCAGCTCACCACCGTGGGACTTCAACTCCTACAATGAGCAGTTCTTC CASSPPWDFNSYNEQFF
TRBD2 TRBJ2-2 NA TRBV5-6 TGTGCCAGCAGCCACGGGACTAGCAGGAACACCGGGGAGCTGTTTTTT CASSHGTSRNTGELFF
NA TRBJ1-1 NA TRBV7-9 TGTGCCAGCAGCTCACGGGACCGGGAGACTGAAGCTTTCTTT CASSSRDRETEAFF
NA TRBJ1-1 NA TRBV2 TGTGCCAGCAGTGAGAAGGGGGTAGGCACTGAAGCTTTCTTT CASSEKGVGTEAFF
TRBD1 TRBJ1-1 NA TRBV7-9 TGTGCCAGCAGCTGGGGACAGGGAGCTGAAGCTTTCTTT CASSWGQGAEAFF
NA TRBJ2-2 medium-sized TRBV19 TGTGCCAGTCCCGGGGCCACCGGGGAGCTGTTTTTT CASPGATGELFF
NA TRBJ1-1 NA TRBV5-5 TGTGCCAGCAGCTATTGGGGGGGCACTGAAGCTTTCTTT CASSYWGGTEAFF
NA TRBJ1-2 NA TRBV30 TGTGCCTGGAGGCAGGGACTTCGGAACTATGGCTACACCTTC CAWRQGLRNYGYTF
NA TRBJ2-7 NA TRBV10-3 TGTGCCATCAGTGAGTTTAAAACATCCTACGAGCAGTACTTC CAISEFKTSYEQYF
TRBD1 TRBJ1-6 NA TRBV5-1 TGCGCCAGCAGCTTCGCCCTACAGGGGGCGGACTCACCCCTCCACTTT CASSFALQGADSPLHF
NA TRBJ2-2 NA TRBV5-4 TGTGCCAGCAGCTTGGTCGGACAAAGCTACGGGGAGCTGTTTTTT CASSLVGQSYGELFF
TRBD1 TRBJ1-1 NA TRBV5-1 TGCGCCAGCAGCTTGGGGCCGAGACAGGGTGGTACTGAAGCTTTCTTT CASSLGPRQGGTEAFF
NA TRBJ2-5 NA TRBV4-1 TGCGCCAGCAGCCAAGAAGAGGGACTCTTATTGGGGACCCAGTACTTC CASSQEEGLLLGTQYF
NA TRBJ1-5 NA TRBV9 TGTGCCAGCAGCGTTACGGGGGGCAATCAGCCCCAGCATTTT CASSVTGGNQPQHF
NA TRBJ1-5 NA TRBV7-2 TGTGCCAGCAGCTTAGCGTCGAGGAATCAGCCCCAGCATTTT CASSLASRNQPQHF
TRBD2 TRBJ2-7 NA TRBV19 TGTGCCAGTAGTATCTTTAGCGGGGGGCACGAGCAGTACTTC CASSIFSGGHEQYF
TRBD2 TRBJ2-1 NA TRBV2 TGTGCCAGCAGGATAACTAGCGGGGGCAGAGGGTACAATGAGCAGTTCTTC CASRITSGGRGYNEQFF
NA TRBJ1-2 NA TRBV5-1 TGCGCCAGCAGCTTGGTCGGACGGGACATACGTTATGGCTACACCTTC CASSLVGRDIRYGYTF
NA TRBJ2-7 NA TRBV9 TGTGCCAGCAGCAGGGAAAGCGACGAGCAGTACTTC CASSRESDEQYF
TRBD2 TRBJ2-3 NA TRBV19 TGTGCCGTAGCGGGACCCACAGATACGCAGTATTTT CAVAGPTDTQYF
TRBD1 TRBJ1-4 NA TRBV19 TGTGCCAGTAGCACGGACAGGGGGACTAATGAAAAACTGTTTTTT CASSTDRGTNEKLFF
TRBD1 TRBJ2-7 NA TRBV28 TGTGCCAGCAGCCACCGGGACAGAACGCCCTACGAGCAGTACTTC CASSHRDRTPYEQYF
NA TRBJ2-7 few TRBV27 TGTGCCAGCAGTTTATCGATGGCCTACGAGCAGTACTTC CASSLSMAYEQYF
NA TRBJ2-1 NA TRBV9 TGTGCCAGCAGCGCTCAACCGAAAACCGGGACACCCTCCTACAATGAGCAGTTCTTC CASSAQPKTGTPSYNEQFF
NA TRBJ2-7 NA TRBV11-1 TGTGCCAGCAGCTCGGGACGGCTATCCTACGAGCAGTACTTC CASSSGRLSYEQYF
NA TRBJ1-3 NA TRBV5-6 TGTGCCAGCCACATCGGGATACAATCTGGAAACACCATATATTTT CASHIGIQSGNTIYF
NA TRBJ2-2 NA TRBV6-5 TGTGCCAGCAATGCCGGATTCGGAAGGGAGCTGTTTTTT CASNAGFGRELFF